This T cell receptor beta chain was found in a study of identical twins. V gave up 2 bases and J gave up 2 bases, with 13 bases separating them. The germline V gene has CDR1 SGHTA and CDR2 FQGTGA. CDR3 size: 15 residues. As to this clonotype: Its antigen is as yet unknown.

Each CDR3 protein gets one entry after TCRdb re-called the 5' RACE reads with MiXCR. This sample has some 190,000 distinct CDR3 sequences, with 15% found just once. Study-wide results and limits: Model-predicted out-of-frame TCR alpha sharing fell below observed values in monozygotic twins.

The data also belong to a second study, concerning T cells expressing NK-cell markers. This second study says: Seropositivity for HCMV was found in most of the eight sequenced donors, with one seronegative. Several of the donors carried dominant NKG2C+ clonotypes that took up 1.0-7.0% of their CD8+ T cells. The leading position in the CD3+CD56-NKG2C+ fraction of several donors also went to these clonotypes.

The TCR originated in a woman aged 18-29 years in good health. The chain is built from TRBV7-3 and TRBJ2-7, with D perhaps TRBD2 (5 bases). The source material was CD8+ T cells sorted from blood. The CDR3 DNA sequence: TGTGCCAGCAGCTTAGCGCCGGGAACTACCTACGAGCAGTACTTC. Translating it yields CASSLAPGTTYEQYF.